This entry lists 24 T cell receptor beta chains sequenced from one sample in a study of blood T cells in healthy people across ages. Sample-barcoded 5' priming and a J-beta primer mix drove a second PCR of roughly 6 to 12 cycles. In TCRdb, the 5' RACE reads were re-called with MiXCR into one record per CDR3 protein. Of more than 500,000 distinct CDR3 sequences listed, roughly 29% are singletons. The sequencing sample was made of blood. The receptors shown here come from an older woman in good health.

The rearrangement links TRBV27 to TRBJ2-3; D remains unclear. V lost 5 bases to trimming and J lost 8 bases, with 11 bases between them. The germline V gene has CDR1 MNHEY and CDR2 SMNVEV (reference sequence). The CDR3 has 12 amino acids. The CDR3 region is CASSEDLFTQYF. The CDR3 region has the DNA TGTGCCAGCAGTGAAGACCTTTTTACGCAGTATTTT.

The sample holds a few counts of this clonotype. This chain connects TRBV6-2 or TRBV6-3 to TRBJ2-7, with D unclear. Germline V gene data show CDR1 as MNHEY and CDR2 as SVGEGT. This CDR3 is 12 amino acids long. V lost 6 bases, J lost 6 bases, and 12 bases lay in between. In DNA form, the CDR3 reads TGTGCCAGCAGAGCAGTAGTGGGCGAGCAGTACTTC. Translated: CASRAVVGEQYF.

The rearrangement links TRBV7-9 to TRBJ1-2; possibly TRBD1 for D (5 bases). The CDR3 has 12 residues. V dropped 3 bases and J dropped 7 bases, with 9 bases sitting between them. Looked up from germline, CDR1 is SEHNR and CDR2 is FQNEAQ (reference sequence). In DNA form, the CDR3 reads TGTGCCAGCAGCTTCCCGGGGGGTGGCTACACCTTC. Amino acids: CASSFPGGGYTF.

This clonotype was seen a few times. V usage is TRBV6-5 and J usage is TRBJ1-5; the D is unclear. CDR3 length: 13 residues. The germline gives CDR1 MNHEY, CDR2 SVGAGI. The germline V and J ends were trimmed by 6 bases and 1 base, with 7 bases remaining between them. The CDR3 loop reads CASSPNSNQPQHF. CDR3 DNA: TGTGCCAGCAGCCCAAACAGCAATCAGCCCCAGCATTTT.

This clonotype has a handful of counts. A much bigger clone sits one base away, suggesting this may be a read error. The CDR3 sequence: CSAGLGQEETQYF. In DNA, the CDR3 is TGCAGCGCCGGACTGGGACAGGAAGAGACCCAGTACTTC. The rearrangement joins TRBV29-1 to TRBJ2-5, with TRBD1 matching 8 bases. The CDR3 length is 13 residues. Germline loops: CDR1 SQVTM, CDR2 ANQGSEA. V shed 7 bases, J shed 3 bases, and the junction held 7 bases outside the gene matches.

The chain links TRBV5-5 to TRBJ2-5, with a possible D match to TRBD1 (5 bases). The end of the DNA aligns better with TRBJ2-7, so the J call may be wrong. This CDR3 is 14 amino acids long. The germline CDR1 and CDR2 sequences are SGHKS and YYEKEE (reference sequence). CDR3 DNA sequence: TGTGCCAGCAGCGTGCTAGGGGATCACGGCGAGCAGTACTTC. This codes for CASSVLGDHGEQYF.

This clonotype was found a few times. V gene TRBV6-5 combines with J gene TRBJ2-7; possible D gene TRBD1, 5 bases. Looked up from germline, CDR1 is MNHEY and CDR2 is SVGAGI. CDR3 length: 13 residues. Trimming removed 7 bases at V and 5 bases at J, with 15 bases between. CDR3 in amino acids: CASTTPGSHEQYF. The CDR3 nucleotides are TGTGCCAGCACCACCCCAGGGTCCCACGAGCAGTACTTC.

The chain has TRBV5-1 and TRBJ1-2, with D tentatively TRBD1 (5 bases). V gave up 0 bases and J gave up 8 bases, with 14 bases separating them. The CDR3 totals 14 residues. The germline V gene has CDR1 SGHRS and CDR2 YFSETQ. The CDR3 spells CASSLVSGVEGYTF. As DNA, the CDR3 is TGCGCCAGCAGCTTGGTTTCGGGGGTAGAAGGCTACACCTTC. Drawing the rest from reference TRBV5-1 and TRBJ1-2, the complete variable domain is KAGVTQTPRYLIKTRGQQVTLSCSPISGHRSVSWYQQTPGQGLQFLFEYFSETQRNKGNFPGRFSGRQFSNSRSEMNVSTLELGDSALYLCASSLVSGVEGYTFGSGTRLTVV.

This clonotype has a handful of counts. The chain couples TRBV9 to TRBJ1-2; D might be TRBD1 (6 bases). Germline assignment: CDR1 SGDLS and CDR2 YYNGEE. The V end lost 3 bases, the J end lost 2 bases, and 11 bases lay between the germline ends. This CDR3 region has 14 residues. In DNA, the CDR3 is TGTGCCAGCAGCGAGACAGGCGCCAACTATGGCTACACCTTC. Encoded protein: CASSETGANYGYTF.

A few counts support this clonotype. This chain joins TRBV29-1 and TRBJ1-4; D uncertain. Trimming stripped 4 bases from V and 5 bases from J, with 11 bases between. The CDR3 has 13 amino acids. In germline, CDR1 is SQVTM, CDR2 ANQGSEA. Written as DNA, the CDR3 is TGCAGCGTTGGAAGGGTGGGGAATGAAAAACTGTTTTTT. It encodes CSVGRVGNEKLFF.

V usage is TRBV24-1 and J usage is TRBJ2-3; maybe TRBD2 (6 bases). V was pared by 6 bases and J by 3 bases, with 15 bases between. The CDR3 is 15 amino acids. Germline V lookup: CDR1 KGHDR, CDR2 SFDVKD. The CDR3 DNA sequence: TGTGCCACCAGTCTGGCGGGGAAGGGGACAGATACGCAGTATTTT. Its translation: CATSLAGKGTDTQYF.

J is TRBJ2-3 and V is TRBV4-2; 10 bases fit TRBD2. This CDR3 is built from 16 residues. Trimming removed 1 base from V and 6 bases from J; junction bases left unmatched: 7. CDR1 and CDR2 (germline): LGHNA, YNFKEQ. The CDR3 DNA follows: TGTGCCAGCAGCCAAGTCCAAGCGGGGGGGCCGGATACGCAGTATTTT. It specifies CASSQVQAGGPDTQYF.

This clonotype has more than one count but fewer than ten. The chain carries TRBV29-1 and TRBJ1-3, with 7 bases fitting TRBD1. The CDR3 contains 12 residues. Germline CDR1 and CDR2: SQVTM and ANQGSEA. After removal of 7 bases from V and 6 bases from J, the junction contained 6 bases not matched to a gene. CDR3 protein: CSGGDRLNTIYF. The CDR3 nucleotides are TGCAGCGGCGGGGACAGATTAAACACCATATATTTT. Using reference TRBV29-1 and TRBJ1-3 for the parts outside the CDR3, the full variable domain is SAVISQKPSRDICQRGTSLTIQCQVDSQVTMMFWYRQQPGQSLTLIATANQGSEATYESGFVIDKFPISRPNLTFSTLTVSNMSPEDSSIYLCSGGDRLNTIYFGEGSWLTVV.

The genes are TRBV27 and TRBJ2-7, with D uncertain. Trimming removed 4 bases at V and 3 bases at J, with 19 bases between. Germline V gene lookup returns CDR1 MNHEY and CDR2 SMNVEV (reference sequence). The CDR3 contains 16 residues. CDR3 nucleotides: TGTGCCAGCAGTTCGGGTGGTGGTAGCCACTACTACGAGCAGTACTTC. This translates into CASSSGGGSHYYEQYF.

The chain is built from TRBV5-1 and TRBJ2-5; D unresolved. The V gene lost 3 bases and the J gene lost 4 bases, with 16 bases spanning the gap. This CDR3 contains 15 residues. CDR1 and CDR2 from the germline V gene are SGHRS and YFSETQ. Here the CDR3 DNA reads TGCGCCAGCAGCTACTCTCCCAATGGAGCAGAGACCCAGTACTTC. Translated: CASSYSPNGAETQYF.

This chain links TRBV20-1 with TRBJ2-3; no definite D call. Trimming stripped 0 bases from V and 2 bases from J, with 6 bases between. Looked up from germline, CDR1 is DFQATT and CDR2 is SNEGSKA (reference sequence). The CDR3 is made up of 13 amino acids. In nucleotides, the CDR3 is TGCAGTGCTAGAGACCTATTCACAGATACGCAGTATTTT. This encodes CSARDLFTDTQYF.

This clonotype was seen at least ten times. The chain combines TRBV7-2 with TRBJ2-5; unclear D gene. The germline V and J ends were trimmed by 6 bases and 5 bases, with 19 bases remaining between them. The CDR3 runs to 15 residues. CDR1 is SGHTA and CDR2 is FQGNSA in the germline V gene. The CDR3, as DNA: TGTGCCAGCAGTACAGACCCAGCTATGCTGGAGACCCAGTACTTC. It is translated as CASSTDPAMLETQYF.

V is TRBV6-2 or TRBV6-3 and J is TRBJ1-5; TRBD1 aligns across 7 bases. CDR1 is MNHEY and CDR2 is SVGEGT in the germline V gene. V dropped 11 bases and J dropped 5; count of bases not matched to a gene: 6. The CDR3 extends over 12 amino acids. CDR3 in DNA: TGTGCCTCGACAGGGAGAGATCAGCCCCAGCATTTT. Its translation: CASTGRDQPQHF.

The rearrangement links TRBV4-1 to TRBJ2-1; the match to TRBD2 covers 9 bases. This CDR3 spans 17 amino acids. The ends lost 0 bases at V and 7 bases at J; junction bases unmatched: 10. Germline assignment: CDR1 MGHRA and CDR2 YSYEKL. The CDR3 sequence: CASSQDWPAGGLNEQFF. Written as DNA, the CDR3 is TGCGCCAGCAGCCAAGATTGGCCAGCGGGGGGATTGAATGAGCAGTTCTTC.

There are a few counts of this clonotype. The chain combines TRBV20-1 with TRBJ2-2; D remains ambiguous. The germline V gene has CDR1 DFQATT and CDR2 SNEGSKA (reference sequence). The CDR3 extends over 14 amino acids. V was clipped by 0 bases and J by 4 bases, with 9 bases between them. CDR3 sequence reads: CSARDPSATGELFF. DNA of the CDR3: TGCAGTGCTAGAGATCCGTCAGCCACCGGGGAGCTGTTTTTT.

This clonotype has just a few counts. The V and J genes are TRBV11-2 and TRBJ2-3; D is unclear. V was cut by 5 bases and J by 4 bases, with 4 bases left in between. The CDR3 covers 11 residues. CDR1 and CDR2 (germline): SGHAT, FQNNGV. The CDR3 loop is CASSAADTQYF. DNA for the CDR3: TGTGCCAGCAGCGCCGCAGATACGCAGTATTTT. Full variable domain (missing parts from reference TRBV11-2 and TRBJ2-3): EAGVAQSPRYKIIEKRQSVAFWCNPISGHATLYWYQQILGQGPKLLIQFQNNGVVDDSQLPKDRFSAERLKGVDSTLKIQPAKLEDSAVYLCASSAADTQYFGPGTRLTVL.

The V call is TRBV4-1, the J call TRBJ2-1, with D unresolved. Between the trimmed V and J ends, which lost 2 bases and 7 bases, there was a span of 12 bases. This CDR3 comprises 14 residues. Germline lookup yields CDR1 MGHRA and CDR2 YSYEKL. CDR3 sequence: CASSQPLFRNEQFF. As DNA, the CDR3 is TGCGCCAGCAGCCAACCCCTCTTCCGGAATGAGCAGTTCTTC.

This clonotype was recorded many times. V gene TRBV7-9 combines with J gene TRBJ1-1, with D unresolved. The CDR3 totals 11 residues. Germline assignment: CDR1 SEHNR and CDR2 FQNEAQ (reference sequence). Trimming took off 4 bases at V and 3 bases at J, with 3 bases between the two ends. CDR3 region: CASSSHTEAFF. The CDR3, as DNA: TGTGCCAGCAGCTCCCACACTGAAGCTTTCTTT.

This clonotype was seen a few times. This rearrangement joins TRBV6-4 to TRBJ1-4; D unclear. The germline gives CDR1 MRHNA, CDR2 SNTAGT. The CDR3 is made up of 14 amino acids. Trimming stripped 8 bases from V and 7 bases from J, with 17 bases between. CDR3 sequence: CASPRTVDREKLFF. CDR3 DNA: TGTGCCAGCCCTCGGACGGTGGACCGTGAAAAACTGTTTTTT.